These 17 T cell receptor beta chains originate from one sample sequenced in a study of blood T cell repertoires in COVID-19. Repertoires were generated with immunoSEQ multiplex PCR, while TCRdb's copy carries only in-frame clones and drops some. Of some 300,000 clones listed, roughly 90% are singletons. Sequenced: PBMCs or T cells enriched from blood (not recorded which). These receptors all come from a woman aged 50 to 60 who had been exposed to COVID-19.

This chain links TRBV28 with TRBJ2-2; possible D gene TRBD2, 6 bases. The germline CDR1 and CDR2 sequences are MDHEN and SYDVKM. The V and J ends lost 7 bases and 0 bases respectively, with 21 bases between them. CDR3 size: 18 residues. This chain's CDR3 is CASTSPPGLATNTGELFF. The CDR3 nucleotides read TGTGCCAGCACCTCTCCCCCGGGGCTAGCGACGAACACCGGGGAGCTGTTTTTT. Full variable domain (outside the CDR3, taken from reference TRBV28 and TRBJ2-2): DVKVTQSSRYLVKRTGEKVFLECVQDMDHENMFWYRQDPGLGLRLIYFSYDVKMKEKGDIPEGYSVSREKKERFSLILESASTNQTSMYLCASTSPPGLATNTGELFFGEGSRLTVL.

The rearrangement uses TRBV19 and TRBJ2-7; maybe TRBD2 (5 bases). The length of the CDR3 is 14 residues. CDR1 LNHDA and CDR2 SQIVND come from the germline V gene (reference sequence). Trimming left V 7 bases short and J 0 bases short, with 13 bases between. The CDR3 sequence: CASTGLDSSYEQYF. CDR3 in DNA: TGTGCCAGTACTGGACTGGATAGCTCCTACGAGCAGTACTTC.

The chain links TRBV7-2 to TRBJ2-3; 9 nucleotides agree with TRBD2. This CDR3 contains 18 residues. Germline V lookup: CDR1 SGHTA, CDR2 FQGNSA. The V segment lost 3 bases and the J segment 0 bases; nucleotides outside the gene matches: 10. The CDR3: CASSFTLAGAYSTDTQYF. CDR3 DNA sequence: TGTGCCAGCAGCTTTACGTTAGCGGGGGCTTATAGCACAGATACGCAGTATTTT.

The rearrangement joins TRBV5-6 to TRBJ1-3; D uncertain. This CDR3 has 15 amino acids. The V and J ends lost 0 bases and 0 bases respectively, with 7 bases between them. The germline V gene encodes CDR1 SGHDT and CDR2 YYEEEE. The CDR3 bases are TGTGCCAGCAGCTTGGGCGGAGGCTCTGGAAACACCATATATTTT. This gives the protein CASSLGGGSGNTIYF.

The V gene is TRBV5-4, the J gene TRBJ2-2; D may be TRBD1 (6 bases). The germline gives CDR1 SGHNT, CDR2 YYREEE (reference sequence). V was cut by 4 bases and J by 0 bases, with 16 bases left in between. The CDR3 totals 17 residues. The CDR3 DNA reads as TGTGCCAGCAGCCTCCAGACAGGAGCTACGAACACCGGGGAGCTGTTTTTT. This sequence encodes CASSLQTGATNTGELFF.

This clone was seen a handful of times. This chain links TRBV6-1 with TRBJ2-1; weak D call: TRBD1 (5 bases). Germline V gene data show CDR1 as MNHNS and CDR2 as SASEGT. V lost 2 bases, J lost 12 bases, and 11 bases lay in between. This CDR3 is 12 amino acids long. CDR3 sequence: CASSEWQGAQFF. The CDR3 DNA follows: TGTGCCAGCAGTGAATGGCAGGGCGCGCAGTTCTTC.

The chain recombines TRBV11-2 with TRBJ1-2; 8 nucleotides line up with TRBD1. Per the germline V gene, CDR1 is SGHAT and CDR2 is FQNNGV. Unmatched junction bases numbered 11, after V lost 6 bases and J lost 2 bases. The CDR3 is made up of 16 amino acids. CDR3 nucleotides: TGTGCCAGCAGGGCGTTATACAGGGGGGCCAACTATGGCTACACCTTC. Its translation is CASRALYRGANYGYTF.

The chain carries TRBV9 and TRBJ2-7; D is undetermined. CDR1 SGDLS and CDR2 YYNGEE come from the germline V gene. Trimming removed 2 bases at V and 3 bases at J, with 15 bases between. The CDR3 is made up of 15 amino acids. CDR3 residues: CASSVANQGVYEQYF. CDR3 coding DNA: TGTGCCAGCAGCGTGGCTAATCAAGGAGTCTACGAGCAGTACTTC.

The CDR3 spells CASRARQGRSYEQYF. CDR3 in DNA: TGTGCCAGCAGGGCCCGGCAGGGGCGCTCCTACGAGCAGTACTTC. V and J are TRBV2 and TRBJ2-7; possible D gene TRBD1, 6 bases. The length of the CDR3 is 15 residues. V lost 6 bases and J lost 0, with 15 bases in between. Germline loops: CDR1 SNHLY, CDR2 FYNNEI.

This rearrangement joins TRBV27 to TRBJ2-7, with D possibly matching TRBD2 (7 bases). Deletions cut 4 bases from V and 3 bases from J, with 10 bases between. The CDR3 runs 13 residues. Germline lookup yields CDR1 MNHEY and CDR2 SMNVEV (reference sequence). The DNA of the CDR3 is TGTGCCAGCAGTTGGGAGGGGGGCTACGAGCAGTACTTC. This codes for CASSWEGGYEQYF.

This clone was observed a single time. The V gene is TRBV5-1, the J gene TRBJ1-2; the match to TRBD1 covers 7 bases. The CDR3 has 15 amino acids. From germline, CDR1 is SGHRS and CDR2 YFSETQ. Germline trimming cut 0 bases from V and 5 bases from J; bases unmatched to any gene: 7. The CDR3 sequence is CASSLELDRRYGYTF. The CDR3 coding sequence is TGCGCCAGCAGCTTGGAATTGGACAGGAGATATGGCTACACCTTC.

This rearrangement joins TRBV5-5 to TRBJ1-2; D gene uncertain. Germline V gene data show CDR1 as SGHKS and CDR2 as YYEKEE (reference sequence). The CDR3 is 14 residues long. The V gene lost 0 bases and the J gene lost 4 bases, with 10 bases spanning the gap. The CDR3 nucleotides are TGTGCCAGCAGCTTGGGAGGGTATGGCTATGGCTACACCTTC. It specifies CASSLGGYGYGYTF.

The rearrangement joins TRBV11-2 to TRBJ1-6; D uncertain. CDR1 is SGHAT, CDR2 FQNNGV, per germline. The V gene lost 5 bases and the J gene lost 9 bases, with 11 bases spanning the gap. The CDR3 has 13 amino acids. CDR3 residues: CASSPGGSSPLHF. The CDR3 DNA follows: TGTGCCAGCAGCCCGGGAGGGAGTTCACCCCTCCACTTT.

The chain uses TRBV7-2 and TRBJ2-7; D not certain. The CDR3 runs 12 residues. The V and J ends lost 5 bases and 5 bases respectively, with 10 bases between them. Germline V lookup: CDR1 SGHTA, CDR2 FQGNSA. CDR3 region: CASSPTANEQYF. As DNA, the CDR3 is TGTGCCAGCAGCCCCACAGCAAACGAGCAGTACTTC.

The chain couples TRBV13 to TRBJ2-3; tentatively, D is TRBD2 (5 bases). The CDR3 has 16 amino acids. Germline V gene data show CDR1 as PRHDT and CDR2 as FYEKMQ (reference sequence). V was shortened by 1 base and J by 7 bases, with 18 bases between the two germline ends. As DNA, the CDR3 is TGTGCCAGCAGCTTAGTGGGTAGTACTAGAGCGTATACGCAGTATTTT. It specifies CASSLVGSTRAYTQYF.

The rearrangement links TRBV12-3 or TRBV12-4 to TRBJ2-7; 7 bases are shared with TRBD1. The CDR3 is 13 residues long. Trimming at V came to 1 base and at J to 7 bases, leaving 4 bases not matched to a gene. CDR3 sequence reads: CASSLVSQGEQYF. The CDR3 DNA follows: TGTGCCAGCAGTTTAGTGTCACAGGGGGAGCAGTACTTC.

The CDR3 loop reads CATSRDRQAANSPLHF. The CDR3 nucleotides are TGTGCCACCAGCAGAGACAGACAGGCGGCGAATTCACCCCTCCACTTT. V is TRBV15 and J is TRBJ1-6; TRBD1 is a possible D gene (6 bases). Germline values: CDR1 LNHNV, CDR2 YYDKDF (reference sequence). CDR3 length: 16 residues. Trimming removed 0 bases at V and 7 bases at J, with 13 bases between.